Listed below are T cell receptor beta chains from one sample, sequenced in a study of tumor and adjacent non-tumor tissue in lung cancer. TCRdb ran MiXCR on the multiplex PCR reads and lists one entry per CDR3 protein. The sample records under 150,000 distinct CDR3 sequences, approximately 66% being singletons. The sequencing input was lung tumor tissue. Source of these receptors: a man between 60 and 70 years old with small cell lung cancer. Both conserved end residues are part of each CDR3. A D gene is named only where the DNA matches it firmly. Not all rows give a size; the values are once, few, many and, for expanded clones, a class.

V,D,J,size,DNA,CDR3
TRBV19,-,TRBJ1-1,-,TGTGCCATTACCACGATCCCTAACACTGAAGTTTTCTTT,CAITTIPNTEVFF
TRBV12-3/TRBV12-4,TRBD2,TRBJ2-1,few,TGTGCCAGCAGCCTTCCCCCTAGCGGGAGTTTATACAATGAGCAGTTCTTC,CASSLPPSGSLYNEQFF
TRBV12-3/TRBV12-4,TRBD2,TRBJ2-7,once,TGTGCCAGCAGTTTACGCCTGGGGGGGGTCTCCTACAAGCAGTACTTC,CASSLRLGGVSYKQYF
TRBV11-2,-,TRBJ1-3,many,TGTGCCAGCAGCTCTCCGAGCTACGGACAGTCCTCTGGAAACACCATATATTTT,CASSSPSYGQSSGNTIYF
TRBV9,-,TRBJ2-1,-,TGTGCCAGCAGCGTAGGGAGTCGGGGAGATGAGCAGTTCTTC,CASSVGSRGDEQFF
TRBV4-2,-,TRBJ1-6,-,TGTGTCAGCAGCCAAGATTTAAGGGGCGGTTCATCCCTCCACTTT,CVSSQDLRGGSSLHF
TRBV20-1,TRBD2,TRBJ2-7,-,TGCAGTGCTAAACCCGGGACTAGCGGACCCTACGAGCAGTACTTC,CSAKPGTSGPYEQYF
TRBV11-2,-,TRBJ2-5,-,TGTGCCAGCAGCTTGGCACGGGGTAGAGAGACCCAGTACTTC,CASSLARGRETQYF
TRBV12-2,-,TRBJ2-1,-,TGTGCAAGTCGCTTAAACCATGCGGGAGTAAGCTCCTACAATGAGCAGTTCTTC,CASRLNHAGVSSYNEQFF
TRBV4-2,TRBD2,TRBJ2-3,-,TGTGCCAGCAGCCAAGTTGGCTTAGGACTAGTGGGAGGGCCTCAAGATACGCAGTATTTT,CASSQVGLGLVGGPQDTQYF
TRBV11-3,-,TRBJ2-1,-,TGTGCCAGCAGCTTAGGCGGGAAGTCCTACAATGGGCAGTTCTTC,CASSLGGKSYNGQFF
TRBV12-5,-,TRBJ2-2,-,TGTGCTAGTGGTTTCAGGGTTACCGGGGAGCTGTTTTTT,CASGFRVTGELFF
TRBV11-3,TRBD2,TRBJ2-2,-,TGTGCCAGCAGCTTCCAGGGACTAGCGGGAGGGAAGAACACCGGGGAGCTGTTTTTT,CASSFQGLAGGKNTGELFF
TRBV11-2,-,TRBJ2-1,-,TGTGCCGGCAGTTTTACAAGGGGGACCTACAATGAGCAGTTCTTC,CAGSFTRGTYNEQFF
TRBV11-2,-,TRBJ2-1,once,TGTGCCAGCAGCTTAGGTCTGGGAGTAGAGCTGTTCTTC,CASSLGLGVELFF
TRBV10-2,TRBD2,TRBJ2-7,many,TGCGCCAGCAGGGGACTAGCGGGGAGGGAGAACTACGAGCAGTACTTC,CASRGLAGRENYEQYF
TRBV5-1,-,TRBJ2-1,-,TGCGCCAGCAGCATGCTGGCACTAGAGTATGAGCAGTTCTTC,CASSMLALEYEQFF
TRBV28,-,TRBJ2-1,-,TGTGCCAGCAGCCGGAGCCCCTACAATGAGCGGTTCTTC,CASSRSPYNERFF
TRBV11-2,-,TRBJ2-1,-,TGTGTCAGCAGCTTAGGGAGGATGGACAATGAGCAGTCCTTC,CVSSLGRMDNEQSF
TRBV20-1,TRBD2,TRBJ2-1,-,TGCAGTGCGGCGGCACTAGCGGCCTACAATGGGCAGTTCTTC,CSAAALAAYNGQFF
TRBV4-1,-,TRBJ2-3,-,TGTGCCAGCAGGCCCCCAGCGCGTCGGGCAGATACGCAGTATTTT,CASRPPARRADTQYF
TRBV5-4,-,TRBJ1-5,-,TGTGCCATCAGTTTGGATCCTACCGGCAATCAGCCCCAGCATTTT,CAISLDPTGNQPQHF
TRBV28,TRBD2,TRBJ2-1,-,TGTGCCAGCCCGACTTCTAGCGGGAGTTTTGATGAGCAGTTCTTC,CASPTSSGSFDEQFF
TRBV5-4,TRBD2,TRBJ2-3,-,TGTGCCAGCAGGCCTGGGACTAGCGGGACCCCTCGGGCAGATACGCGGTATTTT,CASRPGTSGTPRADTRYF
TRBV11-2,-,TRBJ2-1,-,TGTGCCAAGAGCTTCGTGCTCAACAATGAGCATTTCTTC,CAKSFVLNNEHFF
TRBV12-3/TRBV12-4,-,TRBJ2-1,-,TGTGCCAGCAGTTTCGGACGAGACAATGAAGAGTTCTTC,CASSFGRDNEEFF
TRBV10-3,-,TRBJ1-5,-,TGTGCCATGAAAGTGGGGCAGGATCAGCCCCAGGATTTT,CAMKVGQDQPQDF
TRBV30,TRBD2,TRBJ2-2,-,TGTGCCTGGAGTGTGCTAGCGGGAGCAACCAGGGAGCTGTTTTTT,CAWSVLAGATRELFF
TRBV29-1,-,TRBJ2-1,-,TGCAGCGTTCTGTTCCGCTGGAGTATTGAGCAGTTCTTC,CSVLFRWSIEQFF
TRBV29-1,TRBD1,TRBJ1-2,many,TGCAGCGTTGTAAAGGACAGGGTTGATGGCTACACCTTC,CSVVKDRVDGYTF
TRBV7-3,TRBD2,TRBJ2-3,-,TGTGCCAGCAGCCGAGGGACTACTGGGGCAGATACGCAGTATTTT,CASSRGTTGADTQYF
TRBV20-1,TRBD1,TRBJ1-6,-,TGCAGTGCTGCTGAGACCGGGACAGGGGGATCTTCACCCCTCCACTTT,CSAAETGTGGSSPLHF
TRBV11-3,-,TRBJ2-1,-,TGTGCCAGCAGCCCCGAGACTCTCTACAATGAGCAGTTCTTC,CASSPETLYNEQFF
TRBV28,TRBD2,TRBJ2-1,-,TGTGTCAGCAGTTCCTCGGGACTAGCGGGAGAGGAGCAGTTCTTC,CVSSSSGLAGEEQFF
TRBV12-3/TRBV12-4,-,TRBJ1-5,many,TGTGCCAGCAAGGGAGAGGGGTATCAGCCCCAGCATTTT,CASKGEGYQPQHF
TRBV11-1,-,TRBJ2-5,-,TGTGCCAGCAGCGAAACTAGGAAGTCCCAGTACTTC,CASSETRKSQYF
TRBV20-1,TRBD2,TRBJ2-2,-,TGCATTGCCCCAGCGGGAGGGGCCGGGGAGCTGTTTTTT,CIAPAGGAGELFF
TRBV20-1,TRBD2,TRBJ2-1,many,TGCAGTGCTATGACTAGCGGGAGGGCGAGGGAGCAGTTCTTC,CSAMTSGRAREQFF
TRBV11-2,-,TRBJ2-3,-,TGTGCCAGGAGCTTAGATCGGGATACGCAGTTTTTT,CARSLDRDTQFF
TRBV29-1,-,TRBJ2-7,many,TGCAGCGTTGGTCGGGGGCGGCACGAGCAGTACTTC,CSVGRGRHEQYF
TRBV20-1,-,TRBJ2-3,-,TGCAGTGCTAGAGATTGGAGTAGCACAACCGGAGATACGCGTTATTTT,CSARDWSSTTGDTRYF
TRBV20-1,TRBD2,TRBJ2-1,once,TGCAGTGCTAGAGTACTAGCGGGAGAAGGTTTCTACAATGAGCAGTTCTTC,CSARVLAGEGFYNEQFF
TRBV20-1,-,TRBJ2-1,-,TGCAGTGCTGGAAACGGAGGGAGTGAGCAGTTCTTC,CSAGNGGSEQFF
TRBV6-1,-,TRBJ1-5,few,TGTGCCAGCAGTGAAGATGACGGGTACAATCAGCCCCAGCATTTT,CASSEDDGYNQPQHF
TRBV6-2/TRBV6-3,TRBD2,TRBJ2-1,-,TGTGCCAGCAGTTACCGGGGGGAGACTAGGCAGTTCTTC,CASSYRGETRQFF
TRBV29-1,-,TRBJ2-6,many,TGCAGCGTTTGTTCCAGCTCTGGGGCCAACGTCCTGACTTTC,CSVCSSSGANVLTF